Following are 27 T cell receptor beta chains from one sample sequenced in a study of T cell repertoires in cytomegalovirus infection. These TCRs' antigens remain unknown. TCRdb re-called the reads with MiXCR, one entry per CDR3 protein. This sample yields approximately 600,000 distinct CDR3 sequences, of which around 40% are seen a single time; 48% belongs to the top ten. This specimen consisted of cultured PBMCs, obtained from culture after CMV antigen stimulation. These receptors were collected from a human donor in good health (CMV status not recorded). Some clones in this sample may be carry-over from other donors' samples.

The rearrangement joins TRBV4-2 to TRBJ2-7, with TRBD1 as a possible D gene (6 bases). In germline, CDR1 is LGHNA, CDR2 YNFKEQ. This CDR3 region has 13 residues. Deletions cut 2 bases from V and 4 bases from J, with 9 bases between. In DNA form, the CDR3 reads TGTGCCAGCAGCCAAAAGGGGGTTTACGAGCAGTACTTC. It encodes CASSQKGVYEQYF.

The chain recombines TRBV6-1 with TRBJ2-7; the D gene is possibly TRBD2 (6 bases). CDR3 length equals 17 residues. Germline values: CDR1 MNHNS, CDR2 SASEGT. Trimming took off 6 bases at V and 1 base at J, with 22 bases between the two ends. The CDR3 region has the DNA TGTGCCAGCAGCCCGCAGGCGGGACGCGTTAGTTCCTACGAGCAGTACTTC. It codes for CASSPQAGRVSSYEQYF.

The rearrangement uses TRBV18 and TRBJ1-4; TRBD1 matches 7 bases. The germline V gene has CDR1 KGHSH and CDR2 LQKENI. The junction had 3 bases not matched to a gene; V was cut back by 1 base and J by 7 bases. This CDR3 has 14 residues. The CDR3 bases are TGTGCCAGCTCACCACGCGGGACAGCTGAAAAACTGTTTTTT. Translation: CASSPRGTAEKLFF.

The CDR3 coding sequence is TGTGCCAGCAAAGAGCGGGGGGGGAGAGATACGCAGTATTTT. Its translation is CASKERGGRDTQYF. The V gene is TRBV28, the J gene TRBJ2-3; 10 bases map to TRBD2. The trim removed 7 bases at V and 5 bases at J, leaving 6 bases unmatched. The CDR3 spans 14 residues. CDR1 and CDR2 (germline): MDHEN, SYDVKM.

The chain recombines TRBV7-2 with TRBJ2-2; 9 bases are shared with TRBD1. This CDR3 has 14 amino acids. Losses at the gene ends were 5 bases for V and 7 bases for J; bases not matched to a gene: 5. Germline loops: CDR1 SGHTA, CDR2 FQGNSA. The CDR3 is CASSRQGVGGELFF. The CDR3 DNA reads TGTGCCAGCAGCCGACAGGGGGTGGGCGGGGAGCTGTTTTTT.

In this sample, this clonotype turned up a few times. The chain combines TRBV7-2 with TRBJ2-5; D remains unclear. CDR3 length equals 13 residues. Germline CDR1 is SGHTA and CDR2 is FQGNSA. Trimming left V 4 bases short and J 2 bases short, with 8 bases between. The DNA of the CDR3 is TGTGCCAGCAGCTCCCTACAACAAGAGACCCAGTACTTC. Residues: CASSSLQQETQYF.

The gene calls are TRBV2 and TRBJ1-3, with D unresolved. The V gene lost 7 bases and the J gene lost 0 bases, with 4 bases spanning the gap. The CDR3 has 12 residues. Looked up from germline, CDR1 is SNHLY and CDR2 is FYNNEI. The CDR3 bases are TGTGCCAGCAAAATCTCTGGAAACACCATATATTTT. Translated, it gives CASKISGNTIYF.

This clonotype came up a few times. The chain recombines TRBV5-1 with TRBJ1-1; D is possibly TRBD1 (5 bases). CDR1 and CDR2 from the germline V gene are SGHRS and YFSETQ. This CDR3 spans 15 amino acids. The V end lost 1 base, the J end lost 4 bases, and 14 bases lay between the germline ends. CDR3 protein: CASSLTGRGGTEAFF. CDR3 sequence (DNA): TGCGCCAGCAGCTTGACTGGCCGGGGGGGCACTGAAGCTTTCTTT.

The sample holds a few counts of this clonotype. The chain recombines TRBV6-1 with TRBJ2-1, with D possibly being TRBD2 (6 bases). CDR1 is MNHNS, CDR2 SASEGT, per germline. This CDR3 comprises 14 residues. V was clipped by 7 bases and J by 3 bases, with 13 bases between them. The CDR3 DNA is TGTGCCAGCACCCTGGAGGGCCGCTACAATGAGCAGTTCTTC. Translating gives CASTLEGRYNEQFF.

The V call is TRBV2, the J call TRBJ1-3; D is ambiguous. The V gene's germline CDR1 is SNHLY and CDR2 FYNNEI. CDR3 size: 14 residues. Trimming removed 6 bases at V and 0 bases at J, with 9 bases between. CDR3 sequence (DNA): TGTGCCAGCAGAGAGTATAACTCTGGAAACACCATATATTTT. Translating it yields CASREYNSGNTIYF. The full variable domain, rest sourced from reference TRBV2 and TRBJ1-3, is EPEVTQTPSHQVTQMGQEVILRCVPISNHLYFYWYRQILGQKVEFLVSFYNNEISEKSEIFDDQFSVERPDGSNFTLKIRSTKLEDSAMYFCASREYNSGNTIYFGEGSWLTVV.

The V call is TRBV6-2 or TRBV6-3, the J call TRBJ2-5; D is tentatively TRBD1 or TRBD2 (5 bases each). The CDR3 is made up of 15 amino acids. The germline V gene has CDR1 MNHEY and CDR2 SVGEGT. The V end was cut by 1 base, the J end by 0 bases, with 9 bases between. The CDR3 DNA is TGTGCCAGCAGTTACTGGGACGTTAACCAAGAGACCCAGTACTTC. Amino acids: CASSYWDVNQETQYF.

CDR3 protein: CASSFRVGNTIYF. The CDR3 DNA follows: TGTGCCAGCAGTTTCCGTGTTGGAAACACCATATATTTT. The chain links TRBV12-3 or TRBV12-4 to TRBJ1-3; D is unresolved. The CDR3 runs 13 residues. The ends were cut back, 3 bases at V and 3 bases at J, with 6 bases in the middle.

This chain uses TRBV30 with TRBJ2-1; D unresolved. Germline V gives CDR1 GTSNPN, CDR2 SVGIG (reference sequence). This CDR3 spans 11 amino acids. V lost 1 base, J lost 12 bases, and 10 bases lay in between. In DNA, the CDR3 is TGTGCCTGGAGTGGGGTGGATTGGCAGTTCTTC. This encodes CAWSGVDWQFF.

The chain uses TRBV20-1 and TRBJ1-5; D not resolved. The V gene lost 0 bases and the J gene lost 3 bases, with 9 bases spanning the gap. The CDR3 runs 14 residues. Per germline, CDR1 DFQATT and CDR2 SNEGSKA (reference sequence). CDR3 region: CSARDRLFNQPQHF. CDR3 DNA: TGCAGTGCTAGAGATCGACTTTTCAATCAGCCCCAGCATTTT.

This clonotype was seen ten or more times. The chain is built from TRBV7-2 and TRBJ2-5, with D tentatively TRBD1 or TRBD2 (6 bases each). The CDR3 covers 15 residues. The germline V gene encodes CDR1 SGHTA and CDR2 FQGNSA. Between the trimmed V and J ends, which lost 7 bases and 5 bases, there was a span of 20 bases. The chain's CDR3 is CASTIGGGNGETQYF. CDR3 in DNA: TGTGCCAGCACTATAGGAGGGGGGAACGGGGAGACCCAGTACTTC.

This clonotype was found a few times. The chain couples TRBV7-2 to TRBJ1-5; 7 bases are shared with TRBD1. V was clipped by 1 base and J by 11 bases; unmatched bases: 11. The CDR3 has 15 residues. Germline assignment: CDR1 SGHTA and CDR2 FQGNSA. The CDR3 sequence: CASSLVGQGGMSQHF. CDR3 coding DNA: TGTGCCAGCAGCTTAGTGGGGCAGGGGGGTATGTCCCAGCATTTT.

The CDR3 loop is CAISDGTGGPSGNTIYF. CDR3 DNA sequence: TGTGCCATCAGTGACGGGACAGGCGGGCCCTCTGGAAACACCATATATTTT. V usage is TRBV10-3 and J usage is TRBJ1-3; 8 nucleotides agree with TRBD1. V lost 3 bases and J lost 0; bases outside the gene matches: 7. The CDR3 contains 17 residues. Germline V gene data show CDR1 as ENHRY and CDR2 as SYGVKD.

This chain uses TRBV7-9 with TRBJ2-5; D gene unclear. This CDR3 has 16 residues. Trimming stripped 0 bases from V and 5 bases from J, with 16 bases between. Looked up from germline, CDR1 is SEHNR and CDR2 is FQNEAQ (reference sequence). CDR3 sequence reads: CASSLARSLILETQYF. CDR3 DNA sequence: TGTGCCAGCAGCTTAGCGCGGAGCCTTATTCTGGAGACCCAGTACTTC.

The CDR3 region is CASSQATGTDTQYF. As DNA, the CDR3 is TGCGCCAGCAGCCAAGCCACAGGGACAGATACGCAGTATTTT. The V call is TRBV4-1, the J call TRBJ2-3; TRBD1 might be the D (6 bases). The V gene's germline CDR1 is MGHRA and CDR2 YSYEKL. The CDR3 spans 14 residues. Trimming took off 1 base at V and 3 bases at J, with 8 bases between the two ends.

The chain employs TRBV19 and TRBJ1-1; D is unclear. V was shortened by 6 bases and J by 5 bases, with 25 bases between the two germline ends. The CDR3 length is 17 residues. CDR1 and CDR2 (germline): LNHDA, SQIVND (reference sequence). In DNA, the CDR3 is TGTGCCAGTAGCCTTTACCGAGCGGGGAAGGCGTATACTGAAGCTTTCTTT. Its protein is CASSLYRAGKAYTEAFF.

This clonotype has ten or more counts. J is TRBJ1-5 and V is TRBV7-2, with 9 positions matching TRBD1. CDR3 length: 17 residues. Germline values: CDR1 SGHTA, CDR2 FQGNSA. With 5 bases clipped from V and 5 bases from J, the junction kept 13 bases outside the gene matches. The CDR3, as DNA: TGTGCCAGCAGCCGAGGGACAGGGCGAGGACTTGATCAGCCCCAGCATTTT. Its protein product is CASSRGTGRGLDQPQHF. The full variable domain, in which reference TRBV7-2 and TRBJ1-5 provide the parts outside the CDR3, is GAGVSQSPSNKVTEKGKDVELRCDPISGHTALYWYRQSLGQGLEFLIYFQGNSAPDKSGLPSDRFSAERTGGSVSTLTIQRTQQEDSAVYLCASSRGTGRGLDQPQHFGDGTRLSIL.

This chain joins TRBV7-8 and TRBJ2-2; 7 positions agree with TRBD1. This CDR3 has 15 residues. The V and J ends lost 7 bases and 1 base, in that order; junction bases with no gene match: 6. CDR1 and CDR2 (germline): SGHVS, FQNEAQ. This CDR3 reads CASTGDRRNTGELFF. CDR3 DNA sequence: TGTGCCAGCACCGGGGACAGAAGGAACACCGGGGAGCTGTTTTTT.

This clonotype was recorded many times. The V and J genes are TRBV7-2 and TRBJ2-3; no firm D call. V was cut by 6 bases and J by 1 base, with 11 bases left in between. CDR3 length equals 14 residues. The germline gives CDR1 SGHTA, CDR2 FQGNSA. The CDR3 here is CASRTGRGTDTQYF. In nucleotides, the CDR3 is TGTGCCAGCAGAACCGGCCGGGGCACAGATACGCAGTATTTT. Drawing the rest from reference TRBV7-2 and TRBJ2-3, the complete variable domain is GAGVSQSPSNKVTEKGKDVELRCDPISGHTALYWYRQSLGQGLEFLIYFQGNSAPDKSGLPSDRFSAERTGGSVSTLTIQRTQQEDSAVYLCASRTGRGTDTQYFGPGTRLTVL.

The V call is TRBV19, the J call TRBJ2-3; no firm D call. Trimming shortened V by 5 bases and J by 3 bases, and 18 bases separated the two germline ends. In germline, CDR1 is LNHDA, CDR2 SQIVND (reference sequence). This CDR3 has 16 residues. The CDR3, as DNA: TGTGCCAGTAGTCCCGAGGCTGACCTCCGGACAGATACGCAGTATTTT. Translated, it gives CASSPEADLRTDTQYF.

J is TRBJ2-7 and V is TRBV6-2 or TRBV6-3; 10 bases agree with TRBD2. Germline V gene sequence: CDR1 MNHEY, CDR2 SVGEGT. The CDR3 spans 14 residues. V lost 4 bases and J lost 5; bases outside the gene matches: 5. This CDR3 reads CASSFLAGADEQYF. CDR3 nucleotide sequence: TGTGCCAGCAGTTTTCTAGCGGGAGCTGACGAGCAGTACTTC.

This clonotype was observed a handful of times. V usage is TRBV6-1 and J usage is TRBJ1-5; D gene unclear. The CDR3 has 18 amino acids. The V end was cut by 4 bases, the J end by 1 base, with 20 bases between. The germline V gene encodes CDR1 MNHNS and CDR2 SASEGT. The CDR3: CASSVHISMSLSNQPQHF. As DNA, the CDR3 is TGTGCCAGCAGTGTCCACATAAGTATGTCCTTGAGCAATCAGCCCCAGCATTTT.

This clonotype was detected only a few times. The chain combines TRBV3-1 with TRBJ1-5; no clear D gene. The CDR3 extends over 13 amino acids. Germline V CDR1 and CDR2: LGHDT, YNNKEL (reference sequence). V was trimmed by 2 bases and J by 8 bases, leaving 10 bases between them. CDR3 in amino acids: CASSQYDGEPQHF. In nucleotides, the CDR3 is TGTGCCAGCAGCCAATATGATGGTGAGCCCCAGCATTTT.